This T cell receptor beta chain originates from a study of blood T cell repertoires in COVID-19 (dated by TCRdb to 2018 to 2021). For the wider study: Samples from collaborators originated in the United States, Italy and Spain and spanned both the acute and convalescent phases of COVID-19. The material from the prospective study consisted of cDNA or gDNA derived from T cells, B-cell-depleted T cells, or PBMCs. Subjects who had been exposed to COVID-19, were actively infected with it, or had recovered from it provided the deeply sampled blood TCRbeta repertoires that made up the dataset. The repertoires were made available in a free public database intended to serve as a resource for research on the immune response to SARS-CoV-2. Samples were obtained from the ongoing ImmuneRACE study (first 160 participants) and from 1,254 subjects provided by 6 global collaborators. The sample metadata nearly always contained a de-identified subject ID, COVID-19 status, age in years and sex. Where available, HLA class I and class II types were obtained from metadata supplied by the sample provider rather than from assay-based typing.

V was cut back by 0 bases and J by 7 bases, leaving a gap of 12 bases between them. From the cysteine up to the phenylalanine, the CDR3 has a length of 14 residues. The kept DNA is CDR3 alone, 42 bases in frame from the first base. In the germline V gene, CDR1 corresponds to MGHRA and CDR2 to YSYEKL. Findings and caveats that apply to the study as a whole: The amount of clinical and demographic metadata varied by source and participant and was provided uncurated.

Enrolling through a virtual design, the prospective study's participants ranged in age from roughly 18 to 89 years and lived across roughly 23 United States geographic areas. In the prospective study, cohorts were assigned on the basis of participant-reported clinical history obtained from a screening survey and a study questionnaire. Exposed participants were defined as having been in contact with someone with a PCR-confirmed or clinician-diagnosed COVID-19 case within 2 weeks of study entry. In the prospective study, mobile phlebotomists collected whole blood, serum and a nasopharyngeal or oropharyngeal swab from each participant. Additional blood draws and questionnaires over an approximately 2-month period could optionally be provided by prospective study participants. Blood samples from the prospective study were shipped frozen or at room temperature prior to DNA extraction. On this clone itself: The antigen it binds to is not known. Base-call qualities are not available, and no considerably larger clone is one nucleotide away.

TCRbeta CDR3 regions were amplified from genomic DNA using the immunoSEQ Assay, a bias-controlled multiplex PCR. In the paper's pipeline: The number of nucleated cells in each sample was estimated from the amplification of reference gene primers within the assay. Sequence reads were collapsed and filtered to measure the absolute abundance of every unique TCRbeta CDR3 rearrangement. For each sample, productive Simpson clonality was calculated by taking the square root of Simpson's diversity index across productive rearrangements. The source is immuneACCESS, and TCRdb retained only in-frame sequences with V and J called. Part of the clones is not carried over; for the studies checked, unresolved V genes explain less than half of this, and the remainder is unexplained. V, J and clone size were drawn from that table, and D and trimming were deduced from the DNA. The sample table contains a few hundred thousand clones; only one count was recorded for almost 90% of them. About 15% of the sample is held by the ten biggest clonotypes.

Material: PBMCs or T cells enriched from blood (not recorded which). The TCR originated in a man aged 25-45 years who had been exposed to COVID-19. The chain employs TRBV4-1 and TRBJ1-2; TRBD1 could be the D gene, as 6 bases match. The CDR3 region: CASSQDPRGGGYTF. The DNA reads TGCGCCAGCAGCCAAGATCCGAGGGGGGGTGGCTACACCTTC.